This T cell receptor beta chain was captured in a study of T cells in localized non-small cell lung cancer. The method was immunoSEQ multiplex PCR; TCRdb's version includes in-frame clones alone and lacks a portion of them. Of a few thousand clones listed, 23% were seen once; the top ten hold more than 9.5%. This TCR came from a woman aged 40 to 75 with stage I lung adenocarcinoma. This specimen consisted of normal lung tissue next to the tumor, obtained before any cancer treatment.

In nucleotides, the CDR3 is TGTGCCAGCAGCAGCCCGGCAGTCTACAATGAGCAGTTCTTC. Its translation: CASSSPAVYNEQFF. This chain uses TRBV11-3 with TRBJ2-1; D unclear. Germline V lookup: CDR1 SGHNT, CDR2 YENEEA. V gave up 5 bases and J gave up 3 bases, with 11 bases separating them. The CDR3 covers 14 residues.